This T cell receptor (beta chain) was recovered during a study of blood T cell repertoires in COVID-19. TCRdb's table, derived via immunoSEQ multiplex PCR, lists solely in-frame clones and lacks some. The table has under 200,000 clones, about four fifths seen once; the top ten hold around 8.1%. The Seattle patients, enrolled during active infection, were followed longitudinally. This sequence was found in a woman aged 55 to 70 with COVID-19, enrolled during active disease. Sequencing was carried out using peripheral blood.

CDR3 loop: CASSQLGGASNEKLFF. Here the CDR3 DNA reads TGTGCCAGCAGCCAATTGGGAGGGGCCTCTAATGAAAAACTGTTTTTT. The J gene is TRBJ1-4, the V gene TRBV16; D possibly corresponds to TRBD1 (5 bases). Germline-derived CDR1 and CDR2 are KGHSY and FQNENV. Trimming cost V 1 base and J 3 bases, with 12 bases left between them. The CDR3 consists of 16 residues. Based on the CDR3 plus reference TRBV16 and TRBJ1-4, the full variable domain is GEEVAQTPKHLVRGEGQKAKLYCAPIKGHSYVFWYQQVLKNEFKFLISFQNENVFDETGMPKERFSAKCLPNSPCSLEIQATKLEDSAVYFCASSQLGGASNEKLFFGSGTQLSVL.